This T cell receptor beta chain was recorded in a study of cytomegalovirus exposure and HLA in healthy donors (dated by TCRdb to the late 2010s). A note on the overall study: An earlier analysis of approximately 550 of the donors reported more than 250 Gb of sequence data and some 100 million unique TCR beta sequences from 150 million to 200 million T cells. About 280 gigabases of sequencing data and around 90 million unique TCR sequences made up an early release that covered 640 HLA-typed donors. Of the roughly 410 genotyped donors, 80% to 90% were placed in the genetic ancestry cluster associated with self-reported Caucasian donors. The study aimed to test whether signatures of past pathogen exposure could be identified by cataloging public T cell receptors. The study used immunosequencing to profile the T cell repertoires of about 670 subjects and linked those repertoires to cytomegalovirus serostatus. Besides the first cohort of roughly 660 subjects, a separate validation cohort made up of roughly 130 different subjects was used. To predict cytomegalovirus infection status, the study brought together high-throughput TCR immunosequencing, statistical association of individual TCRs with disease status, and machine learning. A later analysis re-examined previously published TCR beta repertoires from 500 to 700 donors and added high-resolution HLA genotyping to investigate patterns of TCR occurrence. Rather than using new phenotypic data, the later analysis identified candidate immune exposures from TCR beta sequences and from how often those sequences occurred across donors. An earlier analysis of around 540 of the donors applied high-throughput TCR beta sequencing to assess whether each TCR beta V gene segment acted as functional or pseudogenic. Donor age, sex, ethnicity and CMV serostatus were collected together with the repertoire data. In a later genetic analysis, genome-wide SNP genotypes for about 65% of the roughly 670 donors were used, and that subset was treated as a discovery cohort. All discovery cohort repertoires had been generated on a single sequencing platform. HLA typing included class I and class II loci at four-digit resolution. Typing coverage varied by locus: about 620-630 donors for A, B, C, DRB1 and DQB1; around 560 for DQA1; more than 600 for DPA1; more than 450 for DPB1. A handful of DR-DQ haplotypes were treated as single units for association and clustering because of strong linkage in the cohort. Across roughly 420 genotyped donors of the cohort, an average of about 200,000 unique TCR beta nucleotide sequences per donor were sequenced, and roughly a sixth of those sequences were non-productive.

The CDR3 has 14 amino acids, counting the end cysteine and phenylalanine. Of all the DNA, just the CDR3 is kept, 42 bases in frame from base 1. CDR1 and CDR2, looked up from the germline V gene, are MNHEY and SVGAGI. The germline V end is reduced by 5 bases and the J end by 4 bases; junction bases left unmatched: 2. Library preparation employed the immunoSEQ multiplex PCR assay. The multiplex PCR relied on a mix of 60 forward primers for TCR Vbeta segments and 13 reverse primers for TCR Jbeta segments. The CDR3 region of rearranged TCR beta genes was amplified from genomic DNA by a multiplex PCR assay. The amplified TCR beta libraries were sequenced on the Illumina HiSeq System as 87-base-pair reads. The paper's data handling went like this. In a later analysis, tens of millions of unique TCR beta chains were counted across the roughly 610 repertoires, and some 10 million of these chains were shared by at least two donors. Raw reads were error-corrected and collapsed into unique sequences with a nearest-neighbor algorithm that merged closely related sequences to remove PCR and sequencing errors. To assign V, D and J gene segments, CDR3 sequences were aligned to IMGT reference sequences. For a sequence to be retained, a match of at least six nucleotides was required to both a V gene segment and a J gene segment. Rearrangements were called productive when the CDR3 lacked stop codons and stayed in frame with V and J; all others were non-productive. Following IMGT convention, CDR3 was defined as the stretch from the second conserved V-encoded cysteine to the conserved J-encoded phenylalanine. In an earlier analysis of some 550 of the donors, sequences lacking an unambiguous match to a single V gene segment were excluded. An earlier analysis of over 450 of the donors classified V segments as functional when productive rearrangements were above 56.7% and as segregating when the standard deviation between donors was above 5%. To diagnose cytomegalovirus status from the catalog of TCR beta chain sequences, a statistical classification framework was built. In a later analysis, TCR nucleotide sequences were compared against IMGT/GENE-DB human TR gene sequences so that V and J genes could be assigned. Using the TCRdist pipeline, a later analysis assigned CDR3 sequences along with most-parsimonious VDJ recombination scenarios. In a later analysis, each TCR beta chain was defined by its CDR3 amino acid sequence together with its V-gene family, and reads without a unique V-gene family were excluded. A later analysis removed roughly 590 highly shared, low-generation-probability nucleotide sequences to deal with suspected cross-contamination and a sequencing artifact. In a later analysis, a clonal expansion index was calculated for each public chain from normalized within-repertoire ranks of inferred template counts. In a later analysis, generation probabilities were computed with a VDJ recombination model fitted to out-of-frame rearrangements, and the resulting probabilities were checked against IGoR. In a later analysis, hypergeometric tests were used to score TCR-TCR, TCR-HLA and TCR-CMV co-occurrence, with a repertoire-size bias correction applied to TCR pairs. In a later analysis, false discovery rates were estimated by permuting HLA or CMV assignments 20 times. In a later analysis, co-occurring TCRs were grouped using DBSCAN, and TCRdist sequence similarity was added for clustering within HLA-allele-positive subsets. Repertoires with fewer than 30,000 or more than 120,000 public chains, plus five repertoires with anomalous nucleotide sharing, were excluded from co-occurrence clustering. TCRdb's version of the immuneACCESS table is confined to in-frame rearrangements and falls short of the full clone set. An unresolved V gene accounts for under half of the shortfall where checked; the remainder is of unknown origin. V and J calls and clone size are as listed in that table; D and trimming were resolved from the DNA. For this sample the table gives 75,000 to 100,000 clones, of which roughly 74% were detected only once. The ten largest clones represent roughly 3% of the sample.

On this clone: Its specific antigen is unknown. No base-level quality is on record; no much larger clone is a single base apart.

Findings and caveats that apply to the study as a whole: According to a later analysis, parvovirus B19, influenza, CMV and Epstein-Barr virus appeared linked to several top co-occurrence clusters. The authors suggested that the approach could potentially be generalized to other disease states and immunological phenotypes. In a later genetic analysis, a missense DCLRE1C variant was associated with V-gene and J-gene trimming of TCR beta chains, and the association was replicated in an independent cohort. The classifier was reported to diagnose cytomegalovirus status with high specificity and sensitivity in both the original cohort and the validation cohort. Because HLA typing was unavailable for some donors at each locus, only the typed subset was used in association tests. In a later genetic analysis, fewer N-insertions in productive TCRs were reported among donors in an Asian-associated ancestry cluster than the approximately 670-donor mean. Roughly uniform sequencing depth across donors was assumed in presence/absence analyses, although this assumption may not hold. Most TCR sequences were seen in very few donors, while some public TCRs were found in many individuals. Immune exposure information for the cohort was limited to CMV serostatus. A later analysis associated 17,000 or so TCR beta sequences with specific HLA alleles at a false discovery rate of 0.05. A total of 164 TCR beta chains were listed by the study as associated with cytomegalovirus. In a later analysis, the rate of TCR association differed among HLA loci, with DRB1 alleles having the most associated TCRs and HLA-C alleles having the fewest. Because the 87-base-pair reads could not distinguish some IMGT-functional V segments, including TRBV6-2 and TRBV6-3, those segments were excluded. In a later analysis, most CMV-associated TCR beta chains were found to appear HLA-restricted, with HLA associations seemingly driven largely by CMV exposure. A further reported finding was that TCR beta sequences accurately predicted the HLA-A and HLA-B alleles for most subjects in the first cohort. Only TCR beta chains were sequenced in this cohort, and the absence of alpha or paired-chain data limited detectable features. In a later analysis, HLA-associated TCR beta chains were found to be more clonally expanded and to have lower generation probabilities than equally common non-associated chains. Three of the identified cytomegalovirus-associated TCR beta chains were confirmed in vitro to be specific for cytomegalovirus antigens. A cluster of highly shared sequence variants was judged likely to be a technical artifact of the sequencing pipeline. Strong co-occurrence of HLA alleles, especially DR and DQ, made assigning TCR associations to individual alleles difficult. Broadly in line with IMGT annotations, most TCR beta V segments showed up in productive rearrangements about 87% or about 30% of the time in an earlier analysis of 587 of the donors. The earlier analysis of about 600 of the donors excluded over 15 rarely observed V segments, including chromosome 9 orphons, because counts were too low. Linkage disequilibrium might explain the correlated functional status among segregating V segments, but an unknown experimental factor could not be excluded.

In total, approximately 700 healthy bone marrow donors made up the cohort. At the time of sampling, all cohort members were nominally healthy, though unrecorded immune exposures were likely present. The donor was CMV seropositive and was included in the group of 270 or so seropositive cohort members. A peripheral blood sample was collected from each donor, and TCR beta sequencing was performed on peripheral blood mononuclear cells. The Qiagen DNeasy Blood Extraction Kit was used to extract genomic DNA from the blood cell samples. Source material: PBMCs. The chain joins TRBV6-5 to TRBJ2-1, and TRBD2 aligns with 10 junction nucleotides. The TCR originated in a female donor in good health and CMV-seropositive. The CDR3 sequence is CASSSGGEYNEQFF. The nucleotide sequence is given as TGTGCCAGCAGTAGCGGGGGGGAATACAATGAGCAGTTCTTC.